Listed here is a single T cell receptor (beta chain). These data come from a study of human versus mouse CDR3 diversity and MHC coevolution. This CDR3 spans 12 amino acids. CDR1 MNHNS and CDR2 SASEGT come from the germline V gene. The V and J ends lost 1 base and 3 bases respectively, with 4 bases between them. TCRdb's table, derived via immunoSEQ multiplex PCR, lists solely in-frame clones and lacks some. The sample yields about 81,000 clones, approximately 92% seen once. The rearrangement joins TRBV6-1 to TRBJ2-7; D unresolved. The sample was naive CD4+ T cells from blood. As for subset: CD45RO-negative CD62L-positive naive CD4 T cells. The sequence came from a person aged 30-69 years in good health. CDR3 DNA sequence: TGTGCCAGCAGTGAAGGTTACTACGAGCAGTACTTC. Protein sequence: CASSEGYYEQYF.